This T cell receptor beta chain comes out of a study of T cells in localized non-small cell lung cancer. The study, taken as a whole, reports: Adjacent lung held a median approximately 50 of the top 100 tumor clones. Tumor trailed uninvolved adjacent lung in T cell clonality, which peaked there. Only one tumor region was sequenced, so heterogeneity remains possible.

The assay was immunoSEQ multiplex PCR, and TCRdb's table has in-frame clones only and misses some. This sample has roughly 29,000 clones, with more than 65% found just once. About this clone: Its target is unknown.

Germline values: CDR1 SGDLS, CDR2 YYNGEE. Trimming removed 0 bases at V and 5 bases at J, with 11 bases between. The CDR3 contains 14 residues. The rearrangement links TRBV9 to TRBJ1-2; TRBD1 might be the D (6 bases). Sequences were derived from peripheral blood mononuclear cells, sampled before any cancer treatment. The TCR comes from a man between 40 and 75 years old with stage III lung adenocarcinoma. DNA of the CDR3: TGTGCCAGCAGCGTAGAGGGGGAACGGTATGGCTACACCTTC. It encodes CASSVEGERYGYTF.